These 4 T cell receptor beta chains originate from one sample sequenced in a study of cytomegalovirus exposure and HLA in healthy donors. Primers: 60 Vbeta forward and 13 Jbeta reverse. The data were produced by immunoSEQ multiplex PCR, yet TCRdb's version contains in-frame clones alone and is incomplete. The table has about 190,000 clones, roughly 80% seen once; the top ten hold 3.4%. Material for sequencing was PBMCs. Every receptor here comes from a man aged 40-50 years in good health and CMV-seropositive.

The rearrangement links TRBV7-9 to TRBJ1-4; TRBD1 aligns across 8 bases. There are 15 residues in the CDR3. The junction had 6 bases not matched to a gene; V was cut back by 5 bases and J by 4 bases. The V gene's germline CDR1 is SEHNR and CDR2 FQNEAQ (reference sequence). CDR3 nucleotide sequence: TGTGCCAGCAGCGACTACAGGGGGGTTAATGAAAAACTGTTTTTT. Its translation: CASSDYRGVNEKLFF.

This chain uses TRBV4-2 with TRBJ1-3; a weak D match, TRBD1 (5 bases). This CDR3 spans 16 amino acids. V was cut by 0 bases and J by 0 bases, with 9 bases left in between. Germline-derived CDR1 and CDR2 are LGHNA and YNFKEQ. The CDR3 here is CASSQEDSFSGNTIYF. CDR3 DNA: TGTGCCAGCAGCCAAGAAGACAGCTTCTCTGGAAACACCATATATTTT.

DNA for the CDR3: TGTGCCAGCAGCTACCGGGACACAAGCTCTGGGGCCAACGTCCTGACTTTC. Amino acids: CASSYRDTSSGANVLTF. The rearrangement uses TRBV4-2 and TRBJ2-6; tentative D call: TRBD1 (6 bases). This CDR3 is 17 amino acids long. Germline V lookup: CDR1 LGHNA, CDR2 YNFKEQ. V gave up 5 bases and J gave up 0 bases, with 14 bases separating them.

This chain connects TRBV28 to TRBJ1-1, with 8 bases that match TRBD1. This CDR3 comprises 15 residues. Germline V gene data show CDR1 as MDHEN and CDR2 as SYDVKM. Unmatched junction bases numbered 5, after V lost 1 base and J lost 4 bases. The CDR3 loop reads CASSLSDRVSTEAFF. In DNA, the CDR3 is TGTGCCAGCAGTTTATCGGACAGGGTAAGCACTGAAGCTTTCTTT.